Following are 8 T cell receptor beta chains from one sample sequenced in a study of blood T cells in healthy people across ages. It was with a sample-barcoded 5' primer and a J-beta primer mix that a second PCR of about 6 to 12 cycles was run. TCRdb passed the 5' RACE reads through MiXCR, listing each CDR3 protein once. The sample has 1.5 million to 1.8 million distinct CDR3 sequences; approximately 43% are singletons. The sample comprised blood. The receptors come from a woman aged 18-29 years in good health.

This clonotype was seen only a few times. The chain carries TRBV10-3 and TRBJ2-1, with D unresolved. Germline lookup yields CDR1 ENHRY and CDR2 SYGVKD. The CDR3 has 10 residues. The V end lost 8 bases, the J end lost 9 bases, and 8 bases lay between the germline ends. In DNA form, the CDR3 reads TGTGCCATCGGGCTGGCTGAGCAGTTCTTC. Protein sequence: CAIGLAEQFF.

CDR3 residues: CSARGIREVAYNEQFF. For the CDR3, the DNA is TGCAGTGCTAGGGGTATCCGGGAGGTGGCCTACAATGAGCAGTTCTTC. The chain links TRBV20-1 to TRBJ2-1; TRBD2 aligns across 7 bases. Germline trimming cut 3 bases from V and 2 bases from J; bases unmatched to any gene: 10. Germline CDR1 and CDR2: DFQATT and SNEGSKA (reference sequence). The CDR3 extends over 16 amino acids.

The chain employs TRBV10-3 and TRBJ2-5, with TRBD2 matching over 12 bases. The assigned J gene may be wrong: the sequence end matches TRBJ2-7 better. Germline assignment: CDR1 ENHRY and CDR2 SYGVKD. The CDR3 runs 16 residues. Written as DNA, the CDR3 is TGTGCCATCAGCGCGACTAGCGGGAGTACCACCTACGAGCAGTACTTC. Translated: CAISATSGSTTYEQYF.

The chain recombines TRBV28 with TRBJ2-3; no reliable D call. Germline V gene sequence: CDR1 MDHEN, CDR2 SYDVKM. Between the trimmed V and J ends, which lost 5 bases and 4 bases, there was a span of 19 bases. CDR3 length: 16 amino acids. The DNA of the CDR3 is TGTGCCAGCAGTCTACCCCCCCAAAGCGCCCCAGATACGCAGTATTTT. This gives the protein CASSLPPQSAPDTQYF.

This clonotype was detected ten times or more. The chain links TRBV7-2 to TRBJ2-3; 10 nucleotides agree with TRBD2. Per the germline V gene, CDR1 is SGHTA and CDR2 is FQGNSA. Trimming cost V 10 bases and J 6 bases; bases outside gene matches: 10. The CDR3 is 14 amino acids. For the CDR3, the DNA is TGTGCCACTTCACTAGCGGGATTCGGGGATACGCAGTATTTT. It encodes CATSLAGFGDTQYF.

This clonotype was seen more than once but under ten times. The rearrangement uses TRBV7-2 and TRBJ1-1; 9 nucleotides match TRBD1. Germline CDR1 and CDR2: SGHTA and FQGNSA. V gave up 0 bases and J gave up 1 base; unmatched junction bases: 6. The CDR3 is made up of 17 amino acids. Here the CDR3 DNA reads TGTGCCAGCAGCTTAGCTCCCCAGGGACAGGGGAACACTGAAGCTTTCTTT. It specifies CASSLAPQGQGNTEAFF.

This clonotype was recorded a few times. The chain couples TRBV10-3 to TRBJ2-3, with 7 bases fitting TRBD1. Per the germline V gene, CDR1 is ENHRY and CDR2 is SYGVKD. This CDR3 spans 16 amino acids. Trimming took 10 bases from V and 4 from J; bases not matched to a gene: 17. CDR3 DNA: TGTGCCACCCGACAGGGCGGAAGACTCCCCGCAGATACGCAGTATTTT. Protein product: CATRQGGRLPADTQYF.

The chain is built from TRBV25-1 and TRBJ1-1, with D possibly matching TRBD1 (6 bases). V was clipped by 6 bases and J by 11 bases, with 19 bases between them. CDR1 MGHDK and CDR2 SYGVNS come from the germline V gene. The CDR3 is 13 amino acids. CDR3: CASRGGRGEIAFF. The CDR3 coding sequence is TGTGCCAGCAGGGGGGGAAGGGGGGAGATTGCTTTCTTT.